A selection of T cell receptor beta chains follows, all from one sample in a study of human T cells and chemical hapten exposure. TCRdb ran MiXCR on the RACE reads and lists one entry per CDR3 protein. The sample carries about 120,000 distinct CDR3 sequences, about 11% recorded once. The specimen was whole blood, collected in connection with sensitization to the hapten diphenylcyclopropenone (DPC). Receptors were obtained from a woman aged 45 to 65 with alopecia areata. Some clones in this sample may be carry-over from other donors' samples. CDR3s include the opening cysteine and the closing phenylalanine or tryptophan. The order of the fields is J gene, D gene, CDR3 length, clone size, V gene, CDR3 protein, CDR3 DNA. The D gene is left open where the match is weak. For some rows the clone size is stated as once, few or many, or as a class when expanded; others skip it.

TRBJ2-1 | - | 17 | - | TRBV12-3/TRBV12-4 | CASSLAGRGSSYNEQFF | TGTGCCAGCAGTTTAGCAGGACGGGGGAGCTCCTACAATGAGCAGTTCTTC
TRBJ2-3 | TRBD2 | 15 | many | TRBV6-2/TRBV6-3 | CASSWGSGSSDTQYF | TGTGCCAGCAGTTGGGGTAGCGGGAGTTCGGATACGCAGTATTTT
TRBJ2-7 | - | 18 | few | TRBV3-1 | CASSQGIPGGSGSYEQYF | TGTGCCAGCAGCCAAGGGATACCGGGGGGCTCGGGCTCCTACGAGCAGTACTTC
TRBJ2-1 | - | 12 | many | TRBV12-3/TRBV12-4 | CASSPTSNEQFF | TGTGCCAGCAGTCCCACTAGCAATGAGCAGTTCTTC
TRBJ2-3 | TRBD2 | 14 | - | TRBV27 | CASTASGRTDTQYF | TGTGCCAGCACCGCTAGCGGCCGCACAGATACGCAGTATTTT
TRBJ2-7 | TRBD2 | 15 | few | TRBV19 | CASSPGLANSYEQYF | TGTGCCAGTAGCCCGGGACTAGCGAATTCCTACGAGCAGTACTTC
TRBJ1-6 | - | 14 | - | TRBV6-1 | CASSEGQGNSPLHF | TGTGCCAGCAGTGAAGGGCAGGGGAATTCACCCCTCCACTTT
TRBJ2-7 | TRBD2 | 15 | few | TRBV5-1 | CASSPRPGREYEQYF | TGCGCCAGCAGCCCCCGGCCCGGGAGGGAATACGAGCAGTACTTC
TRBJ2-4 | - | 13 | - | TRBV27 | CASSGGTVDIQYF | TGTGCCAGTTCCGGCGGGACCGTAGACATTCAGTACTTC
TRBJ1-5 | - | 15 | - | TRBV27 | CASSRGQTDNQPQHF | TGTGCCAGCAGCAGAGGACAGACTGACAATCAGCCCCAGCATTTT
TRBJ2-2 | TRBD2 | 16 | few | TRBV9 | CASSVKREGHTGELFF | TGTGCCAGCAGCGTAAAACGGGAGGGCCACACCGGGGAGCTGTTTTTT
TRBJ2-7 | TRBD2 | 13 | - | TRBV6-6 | CASNRSGKGEQYF | TGTGCCAGCAACCGTAGCGGGAAGGGGGAGCAGTACTTC
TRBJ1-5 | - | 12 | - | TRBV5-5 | CASSSGDAPQHF | TGTGCCAGCAGCTCCGGGGACGCGCCCCAGCATTTT
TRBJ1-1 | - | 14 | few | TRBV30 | CAWTLGISVTEAFF | TGTGCCTGGACATTGGGGATTTCAGTCACTGAAGCTTTCTTT
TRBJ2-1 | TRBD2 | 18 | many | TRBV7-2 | CASSLELAGGGAYNEQFF | TGTGCCAGCAGCTTAGAACTAGCGGGAGGAGGGGCATACAATGAGCAGTTCTTC
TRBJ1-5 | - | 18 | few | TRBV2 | CASSGGVGTSDSNQPQHF | TGTGCCAGCAGTGGGGGGGTGGGTACGAGCGATAGCAATCAGCCCCAGCATTTT
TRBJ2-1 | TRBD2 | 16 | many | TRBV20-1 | CSARRASGGAYNEQFF | TGCAGTGCTAGAAGGGCTAGCGGGGGGGCCTACAATGAGCAGTTCTTC
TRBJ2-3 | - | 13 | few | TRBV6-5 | CASSYGFSSPQYF | TGTGCCAGCAGTTACGGGTTTAGCTCTCCGCAGTATTTT
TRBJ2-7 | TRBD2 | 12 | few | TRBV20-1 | CSARLALGEQYF | TGCAGTGCAAGACTAGCTTTGGGCGAGCAGTACTTC